The present T cell receptor (beta chain) was sequenced within a study of T cells in women clearing cervical HPV infection. Study-wide background: Donors had HPV16-related CIN3 or worse; 2 had invasive cancer. Case blood was drawn when the lesion was first found; control blood after infection became undetectable.

Comments on this clone: The read terminates 3 residues before the CDR3 end, so the remaining end is supplied by the germline J gene.

Sequenced by immunoSEQ multiplex PCR; TCRdb stores in-frame clones only, minus some. The listing records 31,000 or so clones. This CDR3 comprises 13 residues. CDR1 and CDR2 (germline): SGHRS, YFSETQ. Material for sequencing was blood buffy coat. The rearrangement links TRBV5-1 to TRBJ1-2, with 7 bases that match TRBD1. This receptor was identified in a woman between 18 and 70 years old with a cervical HPV16 infection that either progressed to CIN3+ or cleared (not recorded which). CDR3 amino acids: CASSFKTGKDYTF. Partial CDR3 DNA: TGCGCCAGCAGCTTTAAGACAGGGAAAGAC.